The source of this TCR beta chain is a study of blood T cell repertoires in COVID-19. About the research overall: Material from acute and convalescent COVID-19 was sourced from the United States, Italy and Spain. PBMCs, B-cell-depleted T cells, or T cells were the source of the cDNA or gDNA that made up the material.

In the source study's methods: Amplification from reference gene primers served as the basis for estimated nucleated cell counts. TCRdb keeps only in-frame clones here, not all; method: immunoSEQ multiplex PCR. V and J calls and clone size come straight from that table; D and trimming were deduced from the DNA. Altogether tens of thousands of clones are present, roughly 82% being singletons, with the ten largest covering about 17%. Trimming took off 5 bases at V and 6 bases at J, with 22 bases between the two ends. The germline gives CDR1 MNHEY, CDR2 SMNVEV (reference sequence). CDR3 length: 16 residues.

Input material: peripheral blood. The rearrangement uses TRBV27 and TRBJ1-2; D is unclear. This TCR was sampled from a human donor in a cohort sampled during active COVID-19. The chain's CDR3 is CASSRFLGREENGYTF. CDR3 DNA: TGTGCCAGCAGTAGGTTTTTAGGGAGAGAAGAGAATGGCTACACCTTC.